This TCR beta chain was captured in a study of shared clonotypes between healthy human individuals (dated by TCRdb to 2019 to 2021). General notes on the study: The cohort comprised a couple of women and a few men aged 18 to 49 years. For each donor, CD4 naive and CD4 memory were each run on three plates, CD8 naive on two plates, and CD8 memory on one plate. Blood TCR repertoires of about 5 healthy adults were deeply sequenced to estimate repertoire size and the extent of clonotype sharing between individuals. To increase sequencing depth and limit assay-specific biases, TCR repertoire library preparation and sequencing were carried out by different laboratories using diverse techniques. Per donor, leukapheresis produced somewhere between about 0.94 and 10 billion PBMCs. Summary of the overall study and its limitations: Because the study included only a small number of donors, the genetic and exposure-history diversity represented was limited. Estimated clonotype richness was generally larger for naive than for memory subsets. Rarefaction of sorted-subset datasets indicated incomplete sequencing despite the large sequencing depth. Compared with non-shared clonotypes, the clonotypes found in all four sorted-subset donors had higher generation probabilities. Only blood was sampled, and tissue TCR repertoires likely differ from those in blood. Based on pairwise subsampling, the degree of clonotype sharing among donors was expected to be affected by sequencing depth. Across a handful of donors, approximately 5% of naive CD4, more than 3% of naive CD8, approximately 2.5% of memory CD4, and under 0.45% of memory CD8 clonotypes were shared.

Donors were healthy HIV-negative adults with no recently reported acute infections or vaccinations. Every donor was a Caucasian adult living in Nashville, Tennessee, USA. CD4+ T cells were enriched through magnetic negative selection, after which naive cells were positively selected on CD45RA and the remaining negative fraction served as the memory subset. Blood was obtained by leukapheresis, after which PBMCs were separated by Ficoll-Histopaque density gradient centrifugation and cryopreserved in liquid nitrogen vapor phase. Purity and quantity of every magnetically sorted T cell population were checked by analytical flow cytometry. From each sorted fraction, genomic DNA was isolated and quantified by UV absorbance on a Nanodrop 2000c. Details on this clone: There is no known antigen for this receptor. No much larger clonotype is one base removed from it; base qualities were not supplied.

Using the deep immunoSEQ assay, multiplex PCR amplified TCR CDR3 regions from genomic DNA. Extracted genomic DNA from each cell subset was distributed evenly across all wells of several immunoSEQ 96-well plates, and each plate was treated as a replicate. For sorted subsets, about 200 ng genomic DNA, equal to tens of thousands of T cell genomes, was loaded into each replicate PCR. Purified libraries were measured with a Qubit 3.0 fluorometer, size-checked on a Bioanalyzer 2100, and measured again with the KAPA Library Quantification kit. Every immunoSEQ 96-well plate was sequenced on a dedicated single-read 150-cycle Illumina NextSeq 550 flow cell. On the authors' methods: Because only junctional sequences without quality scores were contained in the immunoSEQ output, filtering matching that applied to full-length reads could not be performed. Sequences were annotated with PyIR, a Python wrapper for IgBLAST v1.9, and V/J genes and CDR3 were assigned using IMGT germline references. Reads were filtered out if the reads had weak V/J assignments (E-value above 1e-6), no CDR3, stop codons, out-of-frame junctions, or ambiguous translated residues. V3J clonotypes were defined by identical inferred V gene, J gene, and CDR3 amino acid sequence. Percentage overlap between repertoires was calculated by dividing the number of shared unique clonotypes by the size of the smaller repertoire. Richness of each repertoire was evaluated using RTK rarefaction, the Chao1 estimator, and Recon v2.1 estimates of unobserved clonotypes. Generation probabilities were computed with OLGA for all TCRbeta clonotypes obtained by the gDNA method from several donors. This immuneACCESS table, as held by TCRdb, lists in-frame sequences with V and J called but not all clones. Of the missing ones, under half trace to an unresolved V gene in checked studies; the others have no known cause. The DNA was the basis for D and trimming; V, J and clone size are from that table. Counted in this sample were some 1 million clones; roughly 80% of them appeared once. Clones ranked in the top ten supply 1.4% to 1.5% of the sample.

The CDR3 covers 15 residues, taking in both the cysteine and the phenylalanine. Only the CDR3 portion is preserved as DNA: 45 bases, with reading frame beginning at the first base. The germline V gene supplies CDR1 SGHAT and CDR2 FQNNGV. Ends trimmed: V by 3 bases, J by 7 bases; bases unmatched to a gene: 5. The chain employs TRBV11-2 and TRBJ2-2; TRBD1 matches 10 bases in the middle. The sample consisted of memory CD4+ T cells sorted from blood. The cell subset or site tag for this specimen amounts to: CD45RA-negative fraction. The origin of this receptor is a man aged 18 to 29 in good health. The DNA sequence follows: TGTGCCAGCAGCTTTGGGACAGGGGTGGGCGGGGAGCTGTTTTTT. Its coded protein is CASSFGTGVGGELFF.